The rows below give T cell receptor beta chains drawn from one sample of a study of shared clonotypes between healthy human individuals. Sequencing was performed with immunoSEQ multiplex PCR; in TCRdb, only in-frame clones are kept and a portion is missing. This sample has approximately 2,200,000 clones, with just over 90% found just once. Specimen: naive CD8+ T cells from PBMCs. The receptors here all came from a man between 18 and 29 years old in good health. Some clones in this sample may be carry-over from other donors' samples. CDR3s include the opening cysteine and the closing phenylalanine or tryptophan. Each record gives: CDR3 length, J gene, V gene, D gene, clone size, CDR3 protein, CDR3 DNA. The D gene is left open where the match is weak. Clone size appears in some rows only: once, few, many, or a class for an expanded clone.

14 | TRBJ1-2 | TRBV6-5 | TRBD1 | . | CASRYGQGSYGYTF | TGTGCCAGCAGGTACGGACAGGGGAGCTATGGCTACACCTTC
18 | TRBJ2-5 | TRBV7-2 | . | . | CASSRGRIRGPREETQYF | TGTGCCAGCAGCCGAGGGAGGATTCGGGGACCCCGGGAGGAGACCCAGTACTTC
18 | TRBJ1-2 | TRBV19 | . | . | CASSIVLTRGKANYGYTF | TGTGCCAGTAGTATTGTTCTAACAAGGGGGAAAGCTAACTATGGCTACACCTTC
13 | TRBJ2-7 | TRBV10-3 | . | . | CAISESTSNEQYF | TGTGCCATCAGTGAGTCGACTAGTAACGAGCAGTACTTC
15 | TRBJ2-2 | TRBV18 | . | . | CASSHMPLRTGELFF | TGTGCCAGCTCACATATGCCTCTTAGAACCGGGGAGCTGTTTTTT
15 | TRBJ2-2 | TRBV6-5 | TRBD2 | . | CASSPGGANTGELFF | TGTGCCAGCAGCCCGGGAGGGGCGAACACCGGGGAGCTGTTTTTT
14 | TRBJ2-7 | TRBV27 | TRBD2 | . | CASSPGTRSYEQYF | TGTGCCAGCAGTCCCGGGACTAGGTCTTACGAGCAGTACTTC
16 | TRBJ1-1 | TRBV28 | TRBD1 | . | CASSLPSQGAKTEAFF | TGTGCCAGCAGTTTGCCGTCACAGGGGGCAAAGACTGAAGCTTTCTTT
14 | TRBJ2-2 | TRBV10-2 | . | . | CASSDLVDPGELFF | TGCGCCAGCAGTGACTTAGTGGATCCCGGGGAGCTGTTTTTT
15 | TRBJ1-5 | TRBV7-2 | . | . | CASSFGTLGNQPQHF | TGTGCCAGCAGCTTCGGGACCTTGGGGAATCAGCCCCAGCATTTT
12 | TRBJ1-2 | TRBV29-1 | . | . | CSVATGSGGYTF | TGCAGCGTCGCGACAGGTTCGGGGGGCTACACCTTC
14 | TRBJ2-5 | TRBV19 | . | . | CASSTAWGGETQYF | TGTGCCAGTAGTACCGCCTGGGGAGGAGAGACCCAGTACTTC
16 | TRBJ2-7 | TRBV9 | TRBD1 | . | CASSPGQGFEPYEQYF | TGTGCCAGCAGCCCGGGACAGGGATTCGAACCCTACGAGCAGTACTTC
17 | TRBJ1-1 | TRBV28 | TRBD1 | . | CASSLSEGALMNTEAFF | TGTGCCAGCAGTTTATCAGAGGGGGCACTAATGAACACTGAAGCTTTCTTT
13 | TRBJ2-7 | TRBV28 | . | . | CASSLVTGSEQYF | TGTGCCAGCAGTTTAGTCACAGGGTCCGAGCAGTACTTC
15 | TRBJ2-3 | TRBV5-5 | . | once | CASSLGTTSTDTQYF | TGTGCCAGCAGCTTGGGTACCACTAGCACAGATACGCAGTATTTT
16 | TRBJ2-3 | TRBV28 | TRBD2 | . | CASSTRTSGGTDTQYF | TGTGCCAGCAGTACTAGGACTAGCGGGGGCACAGATACGCAGTATTTT
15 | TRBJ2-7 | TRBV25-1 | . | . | CASSDFGTPSGEQYF | TGTGCCAGCAGTGATTTCGGGACACCTTCGGGGGAGCAGTACTTC
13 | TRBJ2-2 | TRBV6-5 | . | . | CASSSRGAGELFF | TGTGCCAGCAGCTCGAGGGGAGCCGGGGAGCTGTTTTTT
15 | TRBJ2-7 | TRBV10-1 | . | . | CASSDLLRPIYEQYF | TGCGCCAGCAGTGATCTGCTAAGACCAATATACGAGCAGTACTTC
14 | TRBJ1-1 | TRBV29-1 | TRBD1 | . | CSVEDMGTALEAFF | TGCAGCGTTGAAGATATGGGGACAGCTTTAGAAGCTTTCTTT
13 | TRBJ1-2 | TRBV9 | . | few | CASSYLFGDGYTF | TGTGCCAGCAGCTACCTGTTTGGGGACGGCTACACCTTC
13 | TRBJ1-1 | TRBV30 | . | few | CAWVPGYNTEAFF | TGTGCCTGGGTTCCCGGTTATAACACTGAAGCTTTCTTT
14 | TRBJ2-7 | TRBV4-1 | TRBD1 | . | CASSQPGGPYEQYF | TGCGCCAGCAGCCAACCAGGGGGCCCCTACGAGCAGTACTTC
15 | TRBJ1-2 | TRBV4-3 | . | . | CASSQDGVAAYGYTF | TGCGCCAGCAGCCAAGATGGGGTGGCGGCCTATGGCTACACCTTC
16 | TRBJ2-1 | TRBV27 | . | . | CASSLGPGGQVYEQFF | TGTGCCAGCAGTTTGGGGCCGGGGGGACAGGTGTATGAGCAGTTCTTC
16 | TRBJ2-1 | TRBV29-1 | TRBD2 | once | CSVSGTSGTRGNEQFF | TGCAGCGTATCCGGGACTAGCGGAACACGGGGCAATGAGCAGTTCTTC
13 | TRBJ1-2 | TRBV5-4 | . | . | CASNVRGDYGYTF | TGTGCCAGCAACGTCAGGGGTGACTATGGCTACACCTTC
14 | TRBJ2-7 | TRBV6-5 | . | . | CASSSRGGEAEQYF | TGTGCCAGCAGTTCCCGAGGAGGTGAAGCCGAGCAGTACTTC
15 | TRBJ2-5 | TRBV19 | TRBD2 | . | CASRVSGAGQETQYF | TGTGCCAGTAGGGTTAGCGGGGCCGGGCAAGAGACCCAGTACTTC
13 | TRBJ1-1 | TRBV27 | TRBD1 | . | CASSSGTATEAFF | TGTGCCAGCAGTTCCGGGACAGCAACTGAAGCTTTCTTT
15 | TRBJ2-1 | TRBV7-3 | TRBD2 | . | CASSLRLAGHNEQFF | TGTGCCAGCAGCTTACGACTAGCGGGGCACAATGAGCAGTTCTTC
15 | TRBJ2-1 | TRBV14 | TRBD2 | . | CASSLGLADYNEQFF | TGTGCCAGCAGCCTCGGACTAGCGGACTACAATGAGCAGTTCTTC
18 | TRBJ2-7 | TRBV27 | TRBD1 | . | CASSPYPPLGRGLYEQYF | TGTGCCAGCAGTCCATATCCCCCCCTTGGCAGGGGGCTATACGAGCAGTACTTC
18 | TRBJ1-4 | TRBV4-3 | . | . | CASSQGPTGGNPVEKLFF | TGCGCCAGCAGCCAAGGGCCGACCGGGGGTAATCCAGTTGAAAAACTGTTTTTT
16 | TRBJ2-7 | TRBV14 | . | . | CASSPSAGSLVGEQYF | TGTGCCAGCAGCCCAAGTGCAGGGAGTCTGGTGGGCGAGCAGTACTTC
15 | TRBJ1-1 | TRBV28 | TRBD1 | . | CASSTGGQGTFEAFF | TGTGCCAGCAGTACCGGGGGACAGGGAACCTTTGAAGCTTTCTTT
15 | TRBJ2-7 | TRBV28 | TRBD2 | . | CASSSGLAGMGEQYF | TGTGCCAGCAGTTCCGGACTAGCGGGAATGGGCGAGCAGTACTTC
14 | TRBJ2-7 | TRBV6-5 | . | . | CASSYAGPSYEQYF | TGTGCCAGCAGTTACGCGGGACCCTCCTACGAGCAGTACTTC
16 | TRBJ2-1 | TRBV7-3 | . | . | CASSPGTSSSYNEQFF | TGTGCCAGCAGCCCCGGAACTAGCAGCTCCTACAATGAGCAGTTCTTC
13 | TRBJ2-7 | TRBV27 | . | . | CASSFGKNYEQYF | TGTGCCAGCAGTTTCGGCAAGAACTACGAGCAGTACTTC
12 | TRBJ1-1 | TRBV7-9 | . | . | CASSPRHPEAFF | TGTGCCAGCAGCCCTAGACATCCTGAAGCTTTCTTT
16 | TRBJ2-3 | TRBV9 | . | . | CASSVGDRMYTDTQYF | TGTGCCAGCAGCGTGGGCGATCGAATGTACACAGATACGCAGTATTTT
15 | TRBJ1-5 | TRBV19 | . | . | CASSMGRAGNQPQHF | TGTGCCAGTAGTATGGGGAGGGCAGGGAATCAGCCCCAGCATTTT
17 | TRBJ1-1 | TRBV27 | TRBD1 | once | CASRAGTGGWMNTEAFF | TGTGCCAGCAGGGCCGGAACAGGGGGCTGGATGAACACTGAAGCTTTCTTT
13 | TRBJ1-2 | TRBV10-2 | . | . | CASRRGINYGYTF | TGCGCCAGCAGGCGAGGGATTAACTATGGCTACACCTTC
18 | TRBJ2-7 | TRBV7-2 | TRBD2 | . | CASSLAARLAGLPYEQYF | TGTGCCAGCAGCTTAGCGGCTCGTCTAGCGGGCCTACCCTACGAGCAGTACTTC
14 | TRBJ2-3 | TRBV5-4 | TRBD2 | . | CASNLAGGPDTQYF | TGTGCCAGCAATTTAGCGGGAGGCCCAGATACGCAGTATTTT
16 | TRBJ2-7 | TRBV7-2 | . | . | CASSLGWGTPDYEQYF | TGTGCCAGCAGCTTAGGGTGGGGGACGCCCGACTACGAGCAGTACTTC
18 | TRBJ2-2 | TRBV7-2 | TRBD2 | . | CASSLRSGMISDTGELFF | TGTGCCAGCAGCTTAAGGAGCGGGATGATTAGCGACACCGGGGAGCTGTTTTTT
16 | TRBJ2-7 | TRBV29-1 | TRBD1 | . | CSVEGDLRTGGYEQYF | TGCAGCGTTGAAGGGGATCTTCGGACAGGGGGCTACGAGCAGTACTTC
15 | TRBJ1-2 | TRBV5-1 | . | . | CASSVTGPTNYGYTF | TGCGCCAGCAGCGTAACAGGGCCCACAAACTATGGCTACACCTTC
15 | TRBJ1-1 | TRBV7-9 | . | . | CASSLVSQGDTEAFF | TGTGCCAGCAGCTTAGTGAGCCAGGGTGACACTGAAGCTTTCTTT
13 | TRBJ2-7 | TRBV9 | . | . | CASSLEDSYEQYF | TGTGCCAGCAGCCTGGAGGACTCCTACGAGCAGTACTTC